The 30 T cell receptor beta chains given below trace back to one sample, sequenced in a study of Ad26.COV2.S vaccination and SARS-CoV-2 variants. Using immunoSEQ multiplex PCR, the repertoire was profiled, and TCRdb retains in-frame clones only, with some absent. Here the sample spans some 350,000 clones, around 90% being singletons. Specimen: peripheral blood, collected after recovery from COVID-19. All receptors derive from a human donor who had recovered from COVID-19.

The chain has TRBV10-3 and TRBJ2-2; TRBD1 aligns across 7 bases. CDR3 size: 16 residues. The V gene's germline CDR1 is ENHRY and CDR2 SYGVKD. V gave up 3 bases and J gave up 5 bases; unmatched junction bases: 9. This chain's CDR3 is CAISDSSGGVTGELFF. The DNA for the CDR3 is TGTGCCATCAGTGATTCGTCAGGGGGTGTGACCGGGGAGCTGTTTTTT.

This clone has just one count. The CDR3: CASSINEGSYTF. Written as DNA, the CDR3 is TGTGCCAGTAGTATTAATGAGGGTAGCTACACCTTC. The chain is built from TRBV19 and TRBJ1-2; D gene ambiguous. CDR3 length: 12 residues. Germline V gene sequence: CDR1 LNHDA, CDR2 SQIVND (reference sequence). Trimming removed 3 bases from V and 9 bases from J, with 11 bases in between.

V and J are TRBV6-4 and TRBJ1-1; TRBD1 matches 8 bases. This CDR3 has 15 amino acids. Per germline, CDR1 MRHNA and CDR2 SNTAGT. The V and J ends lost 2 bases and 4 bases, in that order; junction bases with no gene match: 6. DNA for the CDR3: TGTGCCAGCAGTGACACAACAGGGGGAAGCACTGAAGCTTTCTTT. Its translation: CASSDTTGGSTEAFF.

CDR3 DNA sequence: TGTGCCAGCAGTTACCGGGACAGGGACGCTTTCTTT. Its translation: CASSYRDRDAFF. J is TRBJ1-1 and V is TRBV6-2 or TRBV6-3, with 9 bases lining up with TRBD1. There are 12 residues in the CDR3. Germline CDR1 reads MNHEY; CDR2 reads SVGEGT. The trim removed 2 bases at V and 11 bases at J, leaving 3 bases unmatched.

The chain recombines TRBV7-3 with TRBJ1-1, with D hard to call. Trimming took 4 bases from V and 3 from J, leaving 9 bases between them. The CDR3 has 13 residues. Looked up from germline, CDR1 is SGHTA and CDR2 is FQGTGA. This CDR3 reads CASSSQRDTEAFF. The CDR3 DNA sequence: TGTGCCAGCAGCTCCCAAAGGGACACTGAAGCTTTCTTT.

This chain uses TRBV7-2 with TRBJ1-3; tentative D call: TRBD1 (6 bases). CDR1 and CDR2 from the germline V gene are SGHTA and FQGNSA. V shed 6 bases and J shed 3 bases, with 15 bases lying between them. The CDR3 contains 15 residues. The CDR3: CASSRVGGVGNTIYF. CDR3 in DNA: TGTGCCAGCAGTAGAGTAGGGGGAGTTGGAAACACCATATATTTT.

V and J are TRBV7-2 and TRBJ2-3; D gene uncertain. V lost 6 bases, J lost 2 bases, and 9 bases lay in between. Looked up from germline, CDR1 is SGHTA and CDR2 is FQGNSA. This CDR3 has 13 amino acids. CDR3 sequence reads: CASRSPPTDTQYF. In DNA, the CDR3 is TGTGCCAGCAGATCCCCTCCCACAGATACGCAGTATTTT. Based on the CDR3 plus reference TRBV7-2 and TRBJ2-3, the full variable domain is GAGVSQSPSNKVTEKGKDVELRCDPISGHTALYWYRQSLGQGLEFLIYFQGNSAPDKSGLPSDRFSAERTGGSVSTLTIQRTQQEDSAVYLCASRSPPTDTQYFGPGTRLTVL.

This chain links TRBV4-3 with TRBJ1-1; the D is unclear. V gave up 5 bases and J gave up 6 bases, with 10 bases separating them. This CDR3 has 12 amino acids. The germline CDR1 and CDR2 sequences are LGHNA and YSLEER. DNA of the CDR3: TGCGCCAGCAGCTACTCCGGGTCTGAAGCTTTCTTT. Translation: CASSYSGSEAFF.

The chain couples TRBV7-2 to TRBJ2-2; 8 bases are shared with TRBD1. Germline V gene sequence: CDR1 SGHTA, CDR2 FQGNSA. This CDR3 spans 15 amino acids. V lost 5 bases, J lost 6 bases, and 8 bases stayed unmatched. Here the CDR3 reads CASSPWTGKAGELFF. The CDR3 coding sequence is TGTGCCAGCAGCCCGTGGACAGGGAAGGCCGGGGAGCTGTTTTTT. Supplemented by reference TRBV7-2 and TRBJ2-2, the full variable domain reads GAGVSQSPSNKVTEKGKDVELRCDPISGHTALYWYRQSLGQGLEFLIYFQGNSAPDKSGLPSDRFSAERTGGSVSTLTIQRTQQEDSAVYLCASSPWTGKAGELFFGEGSRLTVL.

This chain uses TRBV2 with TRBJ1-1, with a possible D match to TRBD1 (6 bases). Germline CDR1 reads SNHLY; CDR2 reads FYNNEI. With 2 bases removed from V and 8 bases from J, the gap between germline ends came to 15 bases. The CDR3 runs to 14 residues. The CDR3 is CASSERMRGEEAFF. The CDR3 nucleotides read TGTGCCAGCAGTGAAAGAATGAGGGGGGAGGAAGCTTTCTTT.

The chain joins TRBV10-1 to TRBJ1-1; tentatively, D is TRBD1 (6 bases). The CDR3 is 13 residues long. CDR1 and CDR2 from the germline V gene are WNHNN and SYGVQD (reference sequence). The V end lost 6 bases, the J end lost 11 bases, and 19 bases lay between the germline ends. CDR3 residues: CASSLKPGAPAFF. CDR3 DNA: TGCGCCAGCAGCTTAAAACCAGGGGCCCCGGCTTTCTTT.

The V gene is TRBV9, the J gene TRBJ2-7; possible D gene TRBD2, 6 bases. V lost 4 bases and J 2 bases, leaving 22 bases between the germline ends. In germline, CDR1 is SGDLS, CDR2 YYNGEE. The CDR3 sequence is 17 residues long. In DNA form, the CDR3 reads TGTGCCAGCAGCCCCGAGGCCACCGGGACTCGCACCTACGAGCAGTACTTC. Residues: CASSPEATGTRTYEQYF.

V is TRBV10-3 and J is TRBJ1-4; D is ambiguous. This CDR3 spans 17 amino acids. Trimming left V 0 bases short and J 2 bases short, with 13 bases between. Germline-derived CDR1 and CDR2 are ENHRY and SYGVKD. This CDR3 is CAISESKGLGTNEKLFF. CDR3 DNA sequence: TGTGCCATCAGTGAGTCGAAGGGCCTGGGGACTAATGAAAAACTGTTTTTT.

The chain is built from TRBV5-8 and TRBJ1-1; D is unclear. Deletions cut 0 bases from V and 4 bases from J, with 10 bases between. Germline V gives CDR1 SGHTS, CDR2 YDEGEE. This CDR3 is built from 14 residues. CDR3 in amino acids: CASSLGSGRTEAFF. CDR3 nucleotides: TGTGCCAGCAGCTTGGGGTCAGGCCGCACTGAAGCTTTCTTT.

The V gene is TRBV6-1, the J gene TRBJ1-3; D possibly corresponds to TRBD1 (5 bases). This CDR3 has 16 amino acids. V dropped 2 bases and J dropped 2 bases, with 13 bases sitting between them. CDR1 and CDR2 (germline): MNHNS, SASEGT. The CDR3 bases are TGTGCCAGCAGTGAATGGGGACGGACGCCTGGAAACACCATATATTTT. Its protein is CASSEWGRTPGNTIYF.

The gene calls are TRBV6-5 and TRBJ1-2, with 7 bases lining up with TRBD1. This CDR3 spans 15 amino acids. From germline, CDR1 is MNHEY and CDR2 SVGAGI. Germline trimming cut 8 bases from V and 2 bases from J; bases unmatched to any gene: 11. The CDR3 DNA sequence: TGTGCCAGCGGGGGATGGGACAGCTTAAACTATGGCTACACCTTC. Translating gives CASGGWDSLNYGYTF.

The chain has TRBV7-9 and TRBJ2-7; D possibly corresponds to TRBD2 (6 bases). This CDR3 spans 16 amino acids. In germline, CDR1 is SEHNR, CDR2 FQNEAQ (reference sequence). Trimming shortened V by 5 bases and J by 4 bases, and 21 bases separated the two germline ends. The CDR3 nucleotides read TGTGCCAGCAGCCCAATTCTTGGGGAGGTTCAATACGAGCAGTACTTC. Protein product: CASSPILGEVQYEQYF. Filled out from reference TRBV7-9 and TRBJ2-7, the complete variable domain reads DTGVSQNPRHKITKRGQNVTFRCDPISEHNRLYWYRQTLGQGPEFLTYFQNEAQLEKSRLLSDRFSAERPKGSFSTLEIQRTEQGDSAMYLCASSPILGEVQYEQYFGPGTRLTVT.

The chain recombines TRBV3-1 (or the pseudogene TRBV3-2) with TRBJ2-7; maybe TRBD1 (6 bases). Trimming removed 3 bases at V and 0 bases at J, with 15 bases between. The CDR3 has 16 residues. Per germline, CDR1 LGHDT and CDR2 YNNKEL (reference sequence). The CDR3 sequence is CASSHPQTGSSYEQYF. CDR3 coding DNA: TGTGCCAGCAGCCACCCTCAAACAGGGAGCTCCTACGAGCAGTACTTC.

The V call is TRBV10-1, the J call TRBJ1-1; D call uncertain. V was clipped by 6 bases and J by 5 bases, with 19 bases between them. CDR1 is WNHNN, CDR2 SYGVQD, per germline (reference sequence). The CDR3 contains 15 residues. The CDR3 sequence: CASRSDGGLGTEAFF. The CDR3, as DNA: TGCGCCAGCAGATCAGATGGAGGCCTTGGGACTGAAGCTTTCTTT.

CDR3 nucleotides: TGTGCCAGCAGCCTTTCCCCGACAGCCTATCTCCTCCACTTT. Its translation is CASSLSPTAYLLHF. This chain connects TRBV6-5 to TRBJ1-6, with a possible D match to TRBD1 (5 bases). The CDR3 consists of 14 residues. V was pared by 6 bases and J by 15 bases, with 21 bases between. Germline CDR1 reads MNHEY; CDR2 reads SVGAGI.

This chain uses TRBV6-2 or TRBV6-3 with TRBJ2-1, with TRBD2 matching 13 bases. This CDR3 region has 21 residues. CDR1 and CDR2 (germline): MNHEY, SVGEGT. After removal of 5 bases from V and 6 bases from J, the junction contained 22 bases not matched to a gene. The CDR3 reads CASSLMILPGLAGQPLNEQFF. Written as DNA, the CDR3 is TGTGCCAGCAGTCTGATGATCCTACCGGGACTAGCGGGGCAACCTCTCAATGAGCAGTTCTTC.

CDR3 sequence: CASSWGEADTEAFF. Here the CDR3 DNA reads TGCGCCAGCAGCTGGGGAGAGGCCGACACTGAAGCTTTCTTT. The V gene is TRBV4-1, the J gene TRBJ1-1; D not resolved. Germline V gene lookup returns CDR1 MGHRA and CDR2 YSYEKL. The CDR3 is 14 residues long. The V gene lost 5 bases and the J gene lost 3 bases, with 13 bases spanning the gap.

The CDR3 DNA reads as TGTGCCAGCAGTGAAGTTGAAGGGGCCCTTCCGGCGGATACGCAGTATTTT. Residues: CASSEVEGALPADTQYF. The gene calls are TRBV6-1 and TRBJ2-3; tentatively, D is TRBD1 (5 bases). The CDR3 loop spans 17 amino acids. Germline loops: CDR1 MNHNS, CDR2 SASEGT. V was trimmed by 1 base and J by 6 bases, leaving 20 bases between them.

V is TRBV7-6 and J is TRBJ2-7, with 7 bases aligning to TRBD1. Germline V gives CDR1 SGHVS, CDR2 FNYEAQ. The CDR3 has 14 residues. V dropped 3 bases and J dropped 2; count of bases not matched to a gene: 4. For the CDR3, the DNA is TGTGCCAGCAGCTTGTCCGACAGGGCCTACGAGCAGTACTTC. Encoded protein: CASSLSDRAYEQYF. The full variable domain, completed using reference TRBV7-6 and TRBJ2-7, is GAGVSQSPRYKVTKRGQDVALRCDPISGHVSLYWYRQALGQGPEFLTYFNYEAQQDKSGLPNDRFSAERPEGSISTLTIQRTEQRDSAMYRCASSLSDRAYEQYFGPGTRLTVT.

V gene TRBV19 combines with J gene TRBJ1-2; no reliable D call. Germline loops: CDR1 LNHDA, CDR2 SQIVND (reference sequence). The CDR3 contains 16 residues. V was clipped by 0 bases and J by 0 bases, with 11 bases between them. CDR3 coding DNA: TGTGCCAGTAGTATAGAGGGCGTACGAGCTAACTATGGCTACACCTTC. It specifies CASSIEGVRANYGYTF.

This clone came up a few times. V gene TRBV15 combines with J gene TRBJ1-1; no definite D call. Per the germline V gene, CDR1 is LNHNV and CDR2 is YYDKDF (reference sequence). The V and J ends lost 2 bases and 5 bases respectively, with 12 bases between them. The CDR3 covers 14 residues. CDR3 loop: CATSRRAIRTEAFF. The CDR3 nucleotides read TGTGCCACCAGCAGACGGGCTATTCGAACTGAAGCTTTCTTT.

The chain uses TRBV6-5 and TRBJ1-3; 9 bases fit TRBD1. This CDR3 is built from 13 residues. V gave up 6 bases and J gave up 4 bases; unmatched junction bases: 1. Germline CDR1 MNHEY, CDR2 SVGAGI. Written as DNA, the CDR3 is TGTGCCAGCAGCGGGACAGGGGGAAACACCATATATTTT. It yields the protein CASSGTGGNTIYF.

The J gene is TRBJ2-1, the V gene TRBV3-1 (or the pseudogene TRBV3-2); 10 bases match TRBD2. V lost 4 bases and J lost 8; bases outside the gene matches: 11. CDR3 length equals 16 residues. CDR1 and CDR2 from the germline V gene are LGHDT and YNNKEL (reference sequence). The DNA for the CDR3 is TGTGCCAGCAGCCCGCGTCTGAGCGGGGGGGGCTATGAGCAGTTCTTC. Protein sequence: CASSPRLSGGGYEQFF.

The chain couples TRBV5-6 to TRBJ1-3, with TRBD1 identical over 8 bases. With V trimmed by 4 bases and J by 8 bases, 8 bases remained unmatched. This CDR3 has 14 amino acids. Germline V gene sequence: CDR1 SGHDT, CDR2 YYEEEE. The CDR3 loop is CASSRGQGSDTIYF. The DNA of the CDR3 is TGTGCCAGCAGCAGAGGACAGGGAAGCGACACCATATATTTT. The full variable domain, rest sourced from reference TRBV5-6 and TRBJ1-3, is DAGVTQSPTHLIKTRGQQVTLRCSPKSGHDTVSWYQQALGQGPQFIFQYYEEEERQRGNFPDRFSGHQFPNYSSELNVNALLLGDSALYLCASSRGQGSDTIYFGEGSWLTVV.

CDR3 in DNA: TGCGCCAGCAGCTCGAACACGAACTCCTACGAGCAGTACTTC. Its translation: CASSSNTNSYEQYF. The V gene is TRBV5-1, the J gene TRBJ2-7; D not resolved. Trimming stripped 3 bases from V and 0 bases from J, with 10 bases between. The germline gives CDR1 SGHRS, CDR2 YFSETQ. The CDR3 contains 14 residues.